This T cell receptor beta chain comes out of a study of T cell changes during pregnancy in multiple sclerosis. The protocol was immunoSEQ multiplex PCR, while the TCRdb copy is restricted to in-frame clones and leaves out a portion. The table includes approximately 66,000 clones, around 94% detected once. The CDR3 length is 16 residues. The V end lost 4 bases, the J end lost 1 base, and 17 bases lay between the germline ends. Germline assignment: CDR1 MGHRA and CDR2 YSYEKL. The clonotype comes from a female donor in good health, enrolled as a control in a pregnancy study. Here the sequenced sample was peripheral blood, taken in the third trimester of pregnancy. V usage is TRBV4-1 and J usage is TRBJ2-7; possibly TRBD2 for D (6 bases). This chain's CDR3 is CASSLKGQEGSYEQYF. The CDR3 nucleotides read TGCGCCAGCAGCCTAAAGGGGCAGGAGGGGTCCTACGAGCAGTACTTC.